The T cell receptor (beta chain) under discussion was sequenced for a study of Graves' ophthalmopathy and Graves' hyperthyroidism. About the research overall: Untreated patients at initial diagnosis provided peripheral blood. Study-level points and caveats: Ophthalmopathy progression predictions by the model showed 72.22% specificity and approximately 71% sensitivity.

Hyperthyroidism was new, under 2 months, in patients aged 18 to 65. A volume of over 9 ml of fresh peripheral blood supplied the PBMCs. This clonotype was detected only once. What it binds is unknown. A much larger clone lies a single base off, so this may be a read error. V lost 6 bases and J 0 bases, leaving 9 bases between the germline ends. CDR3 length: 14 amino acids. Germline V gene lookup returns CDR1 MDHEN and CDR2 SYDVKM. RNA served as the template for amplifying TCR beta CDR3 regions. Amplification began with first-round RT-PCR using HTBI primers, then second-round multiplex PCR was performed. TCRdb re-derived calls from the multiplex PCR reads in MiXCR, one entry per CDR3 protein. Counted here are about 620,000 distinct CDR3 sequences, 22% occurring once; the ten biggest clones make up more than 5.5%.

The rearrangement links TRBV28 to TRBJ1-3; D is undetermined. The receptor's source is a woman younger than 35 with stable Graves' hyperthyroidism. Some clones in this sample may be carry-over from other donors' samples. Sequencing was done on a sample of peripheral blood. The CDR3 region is CASSDKNSGNTIYF. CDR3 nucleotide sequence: TGTGCCAGCAGCGACAAGAACTCTGGAAACACCATATATTTT.